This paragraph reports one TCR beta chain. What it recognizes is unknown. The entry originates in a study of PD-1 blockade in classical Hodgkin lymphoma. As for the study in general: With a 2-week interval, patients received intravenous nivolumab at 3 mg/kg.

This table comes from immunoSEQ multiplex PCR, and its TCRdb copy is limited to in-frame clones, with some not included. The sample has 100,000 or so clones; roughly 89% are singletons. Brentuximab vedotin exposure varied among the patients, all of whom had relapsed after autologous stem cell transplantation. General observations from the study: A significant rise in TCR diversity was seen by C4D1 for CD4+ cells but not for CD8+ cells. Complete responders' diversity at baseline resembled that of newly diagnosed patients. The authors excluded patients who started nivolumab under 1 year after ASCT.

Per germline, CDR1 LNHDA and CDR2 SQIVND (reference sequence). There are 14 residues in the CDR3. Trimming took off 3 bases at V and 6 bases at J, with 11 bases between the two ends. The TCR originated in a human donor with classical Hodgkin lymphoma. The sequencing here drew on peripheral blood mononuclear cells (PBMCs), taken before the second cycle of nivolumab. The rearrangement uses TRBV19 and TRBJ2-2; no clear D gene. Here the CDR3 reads CASSMHPTPGELFF. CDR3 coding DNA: TGTGCCAGTAGTATGCACCCCACCCCCGGGGAGCTGTTTTTT.